A single sample gave rise to the 3 T cell receptor beta chains below, sequenced in a study of T cell responses to AZD1222 COVID-19 vaccine. Profiled with immunoSEQ multiplex PCR; TCRdb holds only in-frame clones, not every one. The sample lists about 63,000 clones; about 85% were seen once. Sequenced material: peripheral blood, taken on day 0 of AZD1222 vaccination. Receptors originate from an adult in good health.

This clone was detected only a few times. V and J are TRBV30 and TRBJ1-1, with 11 nucleotides matching TRBD1. CDR1 and CDR2 from the germline V gene are GTSNPN and SVGIG (reference sequence). The V segment lost 4 bases and the J segment 5 bases; nucleotides outside the gene matches: 6. This CDR3 region has 14 residues. The chain's CDR3 is CAWKGQGVGTEAFF. CDR3 coding DNA: TGTGCCTGGAAGGGACAGGGGGTTGGTACTGAAGCTTTCTTT.

The J gene is TRBJ2-2, the V gene TRBV18, with TRBD2 matching 7 bases. The CDR3 consists of 14 residues. Germline trimming cut 5 bases from V and 4 bases from J; bases unmatched to any gene: 4. Germline V gene data show CDR1 as KGHSH and CDR2 as LQKENI. This CDR3 reads CASSVPGGTGELFF. The CDR3 DNA reads as TGTGCCAGCTCAGTTCCGGGGGGCACCGGGGAGCTGTTTTTT.

The gene calls are TRBV9 and TRBJ2-5, with TRBD2 matching 10 bases. CDR3 size: 15 residues. Germline V gene lookup returns CDR1 SGDLS and CDR2 YYNGEE. J was trimmed by 5 bases and V by 0 bases; bases with no gene match: 4. CDR3 nucleotide sequence: TGTGCCAGCAGCGTAGGACTAGCGGGTGGCGAGACCCAGTACTTC. Translated, it gives CASSVGLAGGETQYF.